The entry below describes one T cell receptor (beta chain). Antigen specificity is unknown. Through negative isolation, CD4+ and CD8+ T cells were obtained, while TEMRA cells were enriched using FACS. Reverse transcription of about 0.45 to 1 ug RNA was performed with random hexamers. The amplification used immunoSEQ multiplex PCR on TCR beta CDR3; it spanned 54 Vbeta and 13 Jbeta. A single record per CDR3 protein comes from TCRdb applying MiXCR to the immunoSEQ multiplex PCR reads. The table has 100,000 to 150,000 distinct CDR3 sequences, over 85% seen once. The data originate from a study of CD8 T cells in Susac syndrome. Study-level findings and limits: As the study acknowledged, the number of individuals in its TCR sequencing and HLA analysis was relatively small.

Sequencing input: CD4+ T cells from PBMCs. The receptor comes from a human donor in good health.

CDR3 DNA sequence: TGTGCCAGCAGCTTAGGCCGCGGGAGCTCCTACGAGCAGTACTTC. This encodes CASSLGRGSSYEQYF. The J gene is TRBJ2-7, the V gene TRBV7-9; 7 nucleotides align to TRBD2. The CDR3 loop spans 15 amino acids. From germline, CDR1 is SEHNR and CDR2 FQNEAQ (reference sequence). With V trimmed by 1 base and J by 0 bases, 3 bases remained unmatched.